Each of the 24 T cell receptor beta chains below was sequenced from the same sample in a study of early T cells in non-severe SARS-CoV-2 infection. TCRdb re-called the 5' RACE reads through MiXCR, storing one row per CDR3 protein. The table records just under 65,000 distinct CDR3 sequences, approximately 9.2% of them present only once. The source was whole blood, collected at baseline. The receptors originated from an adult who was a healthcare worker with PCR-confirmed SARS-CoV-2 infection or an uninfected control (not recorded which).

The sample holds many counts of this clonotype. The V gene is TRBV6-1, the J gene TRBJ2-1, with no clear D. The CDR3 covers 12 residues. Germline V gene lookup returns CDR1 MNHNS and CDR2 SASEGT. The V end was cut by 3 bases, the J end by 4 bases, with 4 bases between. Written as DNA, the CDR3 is TGTGCCAGCAGTGAGGGGTACAATGAGCAGTTCTTC. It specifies CASSEGYNEQFF.

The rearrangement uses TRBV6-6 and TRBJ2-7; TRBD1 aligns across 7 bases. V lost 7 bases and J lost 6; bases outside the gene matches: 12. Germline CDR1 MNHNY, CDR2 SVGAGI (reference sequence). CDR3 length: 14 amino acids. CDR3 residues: CASTSQGEFGEQYF. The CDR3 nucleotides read TGTGCCAGCACAAGCCAGGGGGAGTTCGGCGAGCAGTACTTC.

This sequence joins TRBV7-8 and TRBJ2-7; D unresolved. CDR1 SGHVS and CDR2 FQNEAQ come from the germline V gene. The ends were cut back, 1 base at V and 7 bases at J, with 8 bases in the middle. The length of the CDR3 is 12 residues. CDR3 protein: CASSLEEYEQYF. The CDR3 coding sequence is TGTGCCAGCAGCTTAGAGGAGTATGAGCAGTACTTC.

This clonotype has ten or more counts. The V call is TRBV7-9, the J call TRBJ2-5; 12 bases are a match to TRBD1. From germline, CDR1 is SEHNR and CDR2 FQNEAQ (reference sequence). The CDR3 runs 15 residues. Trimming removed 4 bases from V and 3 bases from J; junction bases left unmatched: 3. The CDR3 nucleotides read TGTGCCAGCAGCTGGGGACAGGGGGCCGAAGAGACCCAGTACTTC. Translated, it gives CASSWGQGAEETQYF.

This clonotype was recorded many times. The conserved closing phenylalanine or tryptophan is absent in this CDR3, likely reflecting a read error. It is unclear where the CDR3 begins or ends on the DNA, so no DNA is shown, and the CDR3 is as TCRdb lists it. The CDR3: CASKGTWFSG. The V and J genes are TRBV6-4 and TRBJ2-7; TRBD1, the table's D call, lacks a check against the DNA. The CDR3 comprises 10 residues, both ends counted. Germline V gene data show CDR1 as MRHNA and CDR2 as SNTAGT.

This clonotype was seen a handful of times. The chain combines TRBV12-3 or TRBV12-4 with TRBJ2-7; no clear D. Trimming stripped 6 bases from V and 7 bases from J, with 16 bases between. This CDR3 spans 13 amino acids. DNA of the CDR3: TGTGCCAGCAGCTCTACCACCCCGAGGGAGCAGTACTTC. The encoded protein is CASSSTTPREQYF.

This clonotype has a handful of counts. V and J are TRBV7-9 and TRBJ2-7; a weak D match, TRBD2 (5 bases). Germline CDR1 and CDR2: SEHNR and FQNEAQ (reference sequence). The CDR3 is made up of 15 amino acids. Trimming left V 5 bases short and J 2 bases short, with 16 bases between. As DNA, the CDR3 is TGTGCCAGCAGCCCTACGTCGGGAACTACCTACGAGCAGTACTTC. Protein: CASSPTSGTTYEQYF.

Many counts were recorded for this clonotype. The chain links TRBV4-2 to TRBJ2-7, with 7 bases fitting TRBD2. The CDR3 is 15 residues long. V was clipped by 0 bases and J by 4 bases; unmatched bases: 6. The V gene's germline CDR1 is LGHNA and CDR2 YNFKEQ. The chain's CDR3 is CASSQEGGSGYEQYF. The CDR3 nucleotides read TGTGCCAGCAGCCAAGAGGGCGGGAGTGGTTACGAGCAGTACTTC.

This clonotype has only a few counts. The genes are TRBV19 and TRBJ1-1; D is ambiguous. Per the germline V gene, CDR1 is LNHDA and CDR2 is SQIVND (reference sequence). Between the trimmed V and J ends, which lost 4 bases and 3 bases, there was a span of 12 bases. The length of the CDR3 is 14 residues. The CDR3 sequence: CASSKDIWYTEAFF. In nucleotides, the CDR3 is TGTGCCAGTAGTAAGGATATATGGTACACTGAAGCTTTCTTT.

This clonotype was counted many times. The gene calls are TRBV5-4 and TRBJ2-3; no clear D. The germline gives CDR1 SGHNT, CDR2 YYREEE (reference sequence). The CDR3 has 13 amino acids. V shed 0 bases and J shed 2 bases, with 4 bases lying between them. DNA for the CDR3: TGTGCCAGCAGCTTGGTTCCCACAGATACGCAGTATTTT. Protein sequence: CASSLVPTDTQYF. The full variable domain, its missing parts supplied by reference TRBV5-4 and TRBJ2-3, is ETGVTQSPTHLIKTRGQQVTLRCSSQSGHNTVSWYQQALGQGPQFIFQYYREEENGRGNFPPRFSGLQFPNYSSELNVNALELDDSALYLCASSLVPTDTQYFGPGTRLTVL.

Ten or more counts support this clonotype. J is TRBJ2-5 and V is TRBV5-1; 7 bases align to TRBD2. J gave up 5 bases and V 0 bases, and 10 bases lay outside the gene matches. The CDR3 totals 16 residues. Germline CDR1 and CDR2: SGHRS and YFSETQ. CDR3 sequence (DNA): TGCGCCAGCAGCTTGGCGTCTAGCGGTCTTACGGAGACCCAGTACTTC. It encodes CASSLASSGLTETQYF.

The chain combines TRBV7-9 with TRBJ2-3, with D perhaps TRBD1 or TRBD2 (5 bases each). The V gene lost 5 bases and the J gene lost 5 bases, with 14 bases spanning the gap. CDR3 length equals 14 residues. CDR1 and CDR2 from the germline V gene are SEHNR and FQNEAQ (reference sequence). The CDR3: CASSVGTKGDTQYF. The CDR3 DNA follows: TGTGCCAGCAGCGTCGGGACCAAAGGAGATACGCAGTATTTT.

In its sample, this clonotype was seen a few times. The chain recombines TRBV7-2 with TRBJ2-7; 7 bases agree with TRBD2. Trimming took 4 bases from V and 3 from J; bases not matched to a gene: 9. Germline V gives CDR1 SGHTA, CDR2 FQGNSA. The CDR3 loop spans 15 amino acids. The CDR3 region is CASSSEREVNYEQYF. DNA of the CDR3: TGTGCCAGCAGCTCAGAACGGGAGGTGAACTACGAGCAGTACTTC.

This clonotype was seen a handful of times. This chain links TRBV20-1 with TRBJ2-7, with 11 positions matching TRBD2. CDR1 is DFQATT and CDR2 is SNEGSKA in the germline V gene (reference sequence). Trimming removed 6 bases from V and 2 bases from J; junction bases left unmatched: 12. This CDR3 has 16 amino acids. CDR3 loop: CSARPLSGRGTYEQYF. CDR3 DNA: TGCAGTGCCAGGCCCCTTAGCGGGAGGGGGACCTACGAGCAGTACTTC.

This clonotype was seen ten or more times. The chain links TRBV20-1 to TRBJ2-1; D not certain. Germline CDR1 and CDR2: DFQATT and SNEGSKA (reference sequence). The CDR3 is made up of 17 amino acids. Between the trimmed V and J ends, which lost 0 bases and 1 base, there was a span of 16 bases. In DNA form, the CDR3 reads TGCAGTGCTAGAGATCAGCTGGCCCCCCAGTCCTACAATGAGCAGTTCTTC. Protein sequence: CSARDQLAPQSYNEQFF.

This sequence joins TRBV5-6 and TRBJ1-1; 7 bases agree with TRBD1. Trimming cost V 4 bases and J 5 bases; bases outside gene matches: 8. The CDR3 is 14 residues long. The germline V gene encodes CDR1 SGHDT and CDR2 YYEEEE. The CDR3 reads CASSANRGLTEAFF. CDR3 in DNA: TGTGCCAGCAGCGCTAACAGGGGTTTGACTGAAGCTTTCTTT.

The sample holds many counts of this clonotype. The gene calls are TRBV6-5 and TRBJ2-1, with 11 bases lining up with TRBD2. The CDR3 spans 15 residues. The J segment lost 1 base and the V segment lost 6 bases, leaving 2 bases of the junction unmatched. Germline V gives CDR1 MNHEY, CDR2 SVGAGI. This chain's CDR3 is CASRLAGASYNEQFF. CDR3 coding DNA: TGTGCCAGCAGACTAGCGGGAGCGTCCTACAATGAGCAGTTCTTC.

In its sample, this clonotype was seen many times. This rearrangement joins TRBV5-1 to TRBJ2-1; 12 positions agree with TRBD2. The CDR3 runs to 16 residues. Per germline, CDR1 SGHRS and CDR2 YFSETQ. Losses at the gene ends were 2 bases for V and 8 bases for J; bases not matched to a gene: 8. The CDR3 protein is CASSLMGLAGGDEQFF. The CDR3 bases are TGCGCCAGCAGCTTAATGGGACTAGCGGGCGGAGATGAGCAGTTCTTC.

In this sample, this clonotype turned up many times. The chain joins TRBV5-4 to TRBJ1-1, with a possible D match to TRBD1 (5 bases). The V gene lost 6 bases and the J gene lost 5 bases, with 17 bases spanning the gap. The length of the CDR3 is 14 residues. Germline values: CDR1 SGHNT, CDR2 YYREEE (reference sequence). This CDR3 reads CASTPGGEGTEAFF. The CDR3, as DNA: TGTGCCAGCACCCCGGGGGGGGAAGGGACTGAAGCTTTCTTT.

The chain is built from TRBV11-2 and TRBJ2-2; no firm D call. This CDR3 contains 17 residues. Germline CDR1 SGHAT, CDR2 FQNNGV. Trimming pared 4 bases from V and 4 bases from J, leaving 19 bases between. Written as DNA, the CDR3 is TGTGCCAGCAGCTCGGCCCGGGTGGAGCCGAGCACCGGGGAGCTGTTTTTT. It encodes CASSSARVEPSTGELFF.

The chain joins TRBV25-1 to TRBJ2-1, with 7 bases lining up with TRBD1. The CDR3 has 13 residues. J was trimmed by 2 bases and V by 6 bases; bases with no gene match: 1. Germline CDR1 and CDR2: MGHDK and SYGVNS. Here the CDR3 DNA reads TGTGCCAGCAGACAGGGGCCCTACAATGAGCAGTTCTTC. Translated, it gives CASRQGPYNEQFF.

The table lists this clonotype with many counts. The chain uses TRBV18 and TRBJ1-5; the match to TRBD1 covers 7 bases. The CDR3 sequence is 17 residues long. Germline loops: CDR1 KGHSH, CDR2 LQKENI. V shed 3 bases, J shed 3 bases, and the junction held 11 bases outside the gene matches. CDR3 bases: TGTGCCAGCTCACCCCTAGGTCCGACAGGGATCAATCAGCCCCAGCATTTT. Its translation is CASSPLGPTGINQPQHF.

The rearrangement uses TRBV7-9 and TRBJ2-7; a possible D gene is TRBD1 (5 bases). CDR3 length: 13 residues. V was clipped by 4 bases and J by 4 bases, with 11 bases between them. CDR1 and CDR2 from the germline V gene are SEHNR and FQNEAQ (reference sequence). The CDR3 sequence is CASSSLGQYEQYF. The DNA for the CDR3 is TGTGCCAGCAGCTCGCTGGGGCAGTACGAGCAGTACTTC. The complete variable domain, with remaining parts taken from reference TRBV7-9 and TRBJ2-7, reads DTGVSQNPRHKITKRGQNVTFRCDPISEHNRLYWYRQTLGQGPEFLTYFQNEAQLEKSRLLSDRFSAERPKGSFSTLEIQRTEQGDSAMYLCASSSLGQYEQYFGPGTRLTVT.

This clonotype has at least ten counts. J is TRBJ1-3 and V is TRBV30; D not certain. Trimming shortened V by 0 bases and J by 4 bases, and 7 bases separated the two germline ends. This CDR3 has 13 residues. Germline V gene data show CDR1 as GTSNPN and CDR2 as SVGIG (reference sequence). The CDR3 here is CAWSVRSGNTIYF. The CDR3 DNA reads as TGTGCCTGGAGTGTGAGGTCCGGAAACACCATATATTTT.